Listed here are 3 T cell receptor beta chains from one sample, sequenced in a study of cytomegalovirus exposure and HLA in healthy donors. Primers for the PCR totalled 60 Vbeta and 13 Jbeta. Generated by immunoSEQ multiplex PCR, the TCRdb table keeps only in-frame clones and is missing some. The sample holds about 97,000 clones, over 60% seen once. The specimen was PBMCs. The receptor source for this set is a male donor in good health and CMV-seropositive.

The CDR3 region is CASSPSRDTAVDTQYF. Here the CDR3 DNA reads TGTGCCAGCAGCCCATCCCGGGACACGGCGGTCGATACGCAGTATTTT. The V gene is TRBV5-4, the J gene TRBJ2-3; D may be TRBD1 (6 bases). V gave up 4 bases and J gave up 6 bases, with 21 bases separating them. The CDR3 runs 16 residues. Germline values: CDR1 SGHNT, CDR2 YYREEE (reference sequence).

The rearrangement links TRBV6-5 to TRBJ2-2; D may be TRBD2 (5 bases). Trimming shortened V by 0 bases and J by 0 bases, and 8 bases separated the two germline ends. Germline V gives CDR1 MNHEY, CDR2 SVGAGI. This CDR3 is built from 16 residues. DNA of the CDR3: TGTGCCAGCAGTTACTCGAGGGTGCCGAACACCGGGGAGCTGTTTTTT. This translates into CASSYSRVPNTGELFF.

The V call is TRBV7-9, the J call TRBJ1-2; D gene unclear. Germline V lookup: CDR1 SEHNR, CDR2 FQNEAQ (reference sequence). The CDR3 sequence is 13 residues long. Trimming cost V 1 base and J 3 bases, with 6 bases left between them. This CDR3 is CASSLGTHYGYTF. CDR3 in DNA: TGTGCCAGCAGCTTAGGGACTCACTATGGCTACACCTTC.